This T cell receptor (beta chain) emerged from a study of tumor-infiltrating lymphocytes in primary liver carcinoma. Study conclusions and caveats: Tumor samples exhibited a significantly greater top-250-clone fraction than blood samples (p = 0.039).

Concerning this clonotype itself: The antigen is unknown.

The approximately 20-31 mg bulk tissue piece was not sorted before simultaneous RNA and DNA extraction. Trimming removed 5 bases from V and 1 base from J, with 15 bases in between. CDR3 size: 15 residues. Germline CDR1 reads LNHDA; CDR2 reads SQIVND (reference sequence). The template, about 500 ng total RNA, yielded TCR beta cDNA made with a constant-region primer. Amplification in three nested multiplex PCR rounds with slightly modified ARM-PCR gave rise to TCR beta libraries. Investigators reported that the first two PCR rounds, at about 9 cycles each, used TRBV1-TRBV30 forward primers with a C-beta reverse primer. TCRdb redid the calling of the multiplex PCR reads with MiXCR, one entry per CDR3 protein. The sample contains 90,000 to 150,000 distinct CDR3 sequences, around 70% of which appear only once.

This chain joins TRBV19 and TRBJ2-7, with D possibly being TRBD1 (6 bases). The sequenced sample consisted of tumor-adjacent normal liver tissue. This sequence originates from a woman aged 55 to 70 with primary liver carcinoma and hepatitis B virus infection. The CDR3 DNA follows: TGTGCCAGTAGTTCGACAGGTACCGGATCCTACGAGCAGTACTTC. Protein sequence: CASSSTGTGSYEQYF.